This T cell receptor (beta chain) derives from a study of blood T cells in healthy people across ages. Broader study findings: More naive CD4+ cells and higher diversity marked long-lived donors relative to aged donors.

Together with a sample-barcoded 5' primer, a J-beta primer mix was included in a second PCR lasting about 7 to 12 cycles. TCRdb used MiXCR to reprocess the 5' RACE reads, holding one entry per CDR3 protein. The sample lists around 1,800,000 distinct CDR3 sequences, about two fifths seen once, with roughly 23% in the top ten. With 4 bases removed from V and 2 bases from J, the gap between germline ends came to 16 bases. There are 16 residues in the CDR3. Per the germline V gene, CDR1 is LGHNA and CDR2 is YNFKEQ. Isolation recovered at least 6.5 million PBMCs from every sample. Regarding this clonotype: What it binds is not known.

Sequenced sample: blood. The receptor comes from a human donor in good health. This sequence joins TRBV4-2 and TRBJ2-3, with D possibly matching TRBD2 (6 bases). Written as DNA, the CDR3 is TGTGCCAGCAGCCGAACCACCGGGACTCCCACAGATACGCAGTATTTT. Translated: CASSRTTGTPTDTQYF.